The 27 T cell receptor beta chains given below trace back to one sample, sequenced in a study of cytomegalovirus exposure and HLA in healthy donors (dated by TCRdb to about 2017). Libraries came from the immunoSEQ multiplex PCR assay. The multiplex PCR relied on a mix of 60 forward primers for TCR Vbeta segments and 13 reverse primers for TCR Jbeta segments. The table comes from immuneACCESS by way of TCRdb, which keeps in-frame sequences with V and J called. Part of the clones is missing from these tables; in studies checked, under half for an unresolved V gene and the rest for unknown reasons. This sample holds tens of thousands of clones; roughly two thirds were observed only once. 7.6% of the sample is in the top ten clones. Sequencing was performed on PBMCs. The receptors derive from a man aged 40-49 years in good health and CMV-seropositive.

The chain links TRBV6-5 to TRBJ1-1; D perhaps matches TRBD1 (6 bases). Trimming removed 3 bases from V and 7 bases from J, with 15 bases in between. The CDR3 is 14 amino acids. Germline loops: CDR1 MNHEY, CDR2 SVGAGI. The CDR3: CASSYGGGRGEAFF. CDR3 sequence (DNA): TGTGCCAGCAGTTATGGGGGCGGGAGAGGTGAAGCTTTCTTT.

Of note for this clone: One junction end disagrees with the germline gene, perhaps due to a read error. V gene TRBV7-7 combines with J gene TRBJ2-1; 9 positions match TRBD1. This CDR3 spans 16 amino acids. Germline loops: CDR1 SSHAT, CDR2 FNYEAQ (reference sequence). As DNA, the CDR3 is TGTGCTAGCAGCTTAGAACAGGGGGCCGGAATGAATGAGCAGTTCTTC. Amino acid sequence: CASSLEQGAGMNEQFF.

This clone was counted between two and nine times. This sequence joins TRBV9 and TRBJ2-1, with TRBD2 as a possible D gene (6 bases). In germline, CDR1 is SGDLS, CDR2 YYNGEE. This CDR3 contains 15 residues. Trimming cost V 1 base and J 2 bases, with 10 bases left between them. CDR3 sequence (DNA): TGTGCCAGCAGCGTATTGGCGGGAACCTACAATGAGCAGTTCTTC. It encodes CASSVLAGTYNEQFF. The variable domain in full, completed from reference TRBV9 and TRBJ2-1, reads DSGVTQTPKHLITATGQRVTLRCSPRSGDLSVYWYQQSLDQGLQFLIQYYNGEERAKGNILERFSAQQFPDLHSELNLSSLELGDSALYFCASSVLAGTYNEQFFGPGTRLTVL.

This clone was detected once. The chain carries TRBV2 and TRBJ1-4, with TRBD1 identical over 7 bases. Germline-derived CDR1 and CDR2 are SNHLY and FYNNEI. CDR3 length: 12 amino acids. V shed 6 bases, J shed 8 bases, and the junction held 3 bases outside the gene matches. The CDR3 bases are TGTGCCAGCAGCGGGACAGCGGAAAAACTGTTTTTT. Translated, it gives CASSGTAEKLFF.

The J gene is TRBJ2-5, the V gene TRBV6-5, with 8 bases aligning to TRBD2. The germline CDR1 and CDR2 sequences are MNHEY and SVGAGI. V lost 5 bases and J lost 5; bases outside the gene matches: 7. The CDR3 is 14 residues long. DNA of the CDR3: TGTGCCAGCAGTCTGCGGGGGGCTGGGGAGACCCAGTACTTC. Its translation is CASSLRGAGETQYF.

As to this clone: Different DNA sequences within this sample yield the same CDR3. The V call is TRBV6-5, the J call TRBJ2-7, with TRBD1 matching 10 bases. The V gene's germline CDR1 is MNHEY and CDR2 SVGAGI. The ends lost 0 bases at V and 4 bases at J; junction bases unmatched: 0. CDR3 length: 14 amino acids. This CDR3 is CASSYSGQGYEQYF. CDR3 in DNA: TGTGCCAGCAGTTACTCGGGACAGGGGTACGAGCAGTACTTC.

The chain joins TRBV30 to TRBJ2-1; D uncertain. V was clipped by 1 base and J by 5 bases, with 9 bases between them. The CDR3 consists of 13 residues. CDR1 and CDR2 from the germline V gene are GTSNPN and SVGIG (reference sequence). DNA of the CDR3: TGTGCCTGGAGTGCCTCCCGGGACAATGAGCAGTTCTTC. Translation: CAWSASRDNEQFF.

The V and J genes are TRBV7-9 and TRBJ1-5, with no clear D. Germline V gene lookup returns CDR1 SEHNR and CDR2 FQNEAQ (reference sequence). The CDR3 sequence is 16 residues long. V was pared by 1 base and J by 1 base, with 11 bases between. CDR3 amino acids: CASSLDGYGSNQPQHF. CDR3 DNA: TGTGCCAGCAGCTTAGACGGGTACGGGAGCAATCAGCCCCAGCATTTT. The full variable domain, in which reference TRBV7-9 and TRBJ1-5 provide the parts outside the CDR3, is DTGVSQNPRHKITKRGQNVTFRCDPISEHNRLYWYRQTLGQGPEFLTYFQNEAQLEKSRLLSDRFSAERPKGSFSTLEIQRTEQGDSAMYLCASSLDGYGSNQPQHFGDGTRLSIL.

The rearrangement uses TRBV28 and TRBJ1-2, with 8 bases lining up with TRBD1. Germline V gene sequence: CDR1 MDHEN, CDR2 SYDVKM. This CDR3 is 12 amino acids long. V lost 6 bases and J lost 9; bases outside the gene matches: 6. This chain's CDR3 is CASRFTGGSYTF. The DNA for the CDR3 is TGTGCCAGCAGATTTACAGGGGGAAGCTACACCTTC.

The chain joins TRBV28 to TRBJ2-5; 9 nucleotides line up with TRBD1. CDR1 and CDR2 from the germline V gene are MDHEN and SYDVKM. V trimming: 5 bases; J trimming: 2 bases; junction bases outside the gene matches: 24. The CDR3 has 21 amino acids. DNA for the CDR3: TGTGCCAGCAGTCGACCGGGACAGGGAATCCACAGGGAAGGTTTACAAGAGACCCAGTACTTC. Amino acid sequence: CASSRPGQGIHREGLQETQYF.

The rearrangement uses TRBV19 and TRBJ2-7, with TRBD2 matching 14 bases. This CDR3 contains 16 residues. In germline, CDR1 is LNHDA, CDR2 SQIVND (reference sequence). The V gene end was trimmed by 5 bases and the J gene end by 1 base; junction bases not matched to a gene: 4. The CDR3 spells CASSSGLAGGSYEQYF. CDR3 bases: TGTGCCAGTAGTTCAGGACTAGCGGGGGGTTCCTACGAGCAGTACTTC.

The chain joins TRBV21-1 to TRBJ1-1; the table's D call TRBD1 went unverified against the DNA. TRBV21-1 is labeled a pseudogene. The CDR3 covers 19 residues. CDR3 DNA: TGTGCCAGCAGCGAAGGAGAAAAAAGGGACAACTTCAGGGACACTGAAGCTTTCTTT. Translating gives CASSEGEKRDNFRDTEAFF.

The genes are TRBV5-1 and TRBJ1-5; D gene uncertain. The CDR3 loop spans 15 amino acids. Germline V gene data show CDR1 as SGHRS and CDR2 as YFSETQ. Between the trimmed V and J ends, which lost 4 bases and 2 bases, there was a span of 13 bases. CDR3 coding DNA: TGCGCCAGCAGCGTGGCGGGAGGCGGCAATCAGCCCCAGCATTTT. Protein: CASSVAGGGNQPQHF.

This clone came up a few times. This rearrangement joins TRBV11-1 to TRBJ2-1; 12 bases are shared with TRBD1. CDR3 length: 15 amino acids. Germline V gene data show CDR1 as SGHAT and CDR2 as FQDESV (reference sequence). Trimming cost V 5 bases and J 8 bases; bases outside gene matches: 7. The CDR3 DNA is TGTGCCAGCAGCCCGCGGGACAGGGGGCTCTATGAGCAGTTCTTC. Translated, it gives CASSPRDRGLYEQFF.

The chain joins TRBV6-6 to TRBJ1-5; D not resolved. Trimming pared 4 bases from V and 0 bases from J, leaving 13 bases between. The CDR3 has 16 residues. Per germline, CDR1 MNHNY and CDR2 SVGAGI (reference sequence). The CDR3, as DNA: TGTGCCAGCAGTTCCCGGGGATGGGATAGCAATCAGCCCCAGCATTTT. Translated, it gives CASSSRGWDSNQPQHF.

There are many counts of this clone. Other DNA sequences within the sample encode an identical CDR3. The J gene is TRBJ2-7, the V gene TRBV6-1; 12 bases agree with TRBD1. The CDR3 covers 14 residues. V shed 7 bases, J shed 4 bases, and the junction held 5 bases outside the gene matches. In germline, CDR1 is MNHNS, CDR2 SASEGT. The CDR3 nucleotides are TGTGCCAGCAACCGGGACAGGGGGCGGTACGAGCAGTACTTC. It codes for CASNRDRGRYEQYF.

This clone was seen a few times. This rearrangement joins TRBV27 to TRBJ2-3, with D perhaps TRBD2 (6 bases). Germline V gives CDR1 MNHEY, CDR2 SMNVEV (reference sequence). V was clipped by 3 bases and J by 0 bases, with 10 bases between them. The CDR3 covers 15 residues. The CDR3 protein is CASSFISGSTDTQYF. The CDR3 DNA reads TGTGCCAGCAGTTTTATTAGCGGTAGCACAGATACGCAGTATTTT.

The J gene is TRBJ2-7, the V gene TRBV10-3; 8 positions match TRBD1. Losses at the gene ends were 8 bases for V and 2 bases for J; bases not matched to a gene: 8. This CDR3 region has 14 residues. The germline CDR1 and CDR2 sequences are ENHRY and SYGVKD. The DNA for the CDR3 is TGTGCCATCGCTGACAGGGGTTTAACCTACGAGCAGTACTTC. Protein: CAIADRGLTYEQYF.

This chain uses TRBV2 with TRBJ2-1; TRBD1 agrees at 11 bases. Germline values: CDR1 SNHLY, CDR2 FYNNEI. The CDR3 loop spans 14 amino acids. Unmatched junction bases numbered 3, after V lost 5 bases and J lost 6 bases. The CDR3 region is CASSRDRGVNEQFF. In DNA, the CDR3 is TGTGCCAGCAGTAGGGACAGGGGGGTCAATGAGCAGTTCTTC.

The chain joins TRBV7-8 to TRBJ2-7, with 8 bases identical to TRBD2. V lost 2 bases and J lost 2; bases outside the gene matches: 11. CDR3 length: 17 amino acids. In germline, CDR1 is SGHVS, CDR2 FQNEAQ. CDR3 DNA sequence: TGTGCCAGCAGCTTATCCCAAGGCGGGAGGCCAGCCTACGAGCAGTACTTC. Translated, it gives CASSLSQGGRPAYEQYF. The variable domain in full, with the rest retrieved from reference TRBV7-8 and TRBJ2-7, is GAGVSQSPRYKVAKRGQDVALRCDPISGHVSLFWYQQALGQGPEFLTYFQNEAQLDKSGLPSDRFFAERPEGSVSTLKIQRTQQEDSAVYLCASSLSQGGRPAYEQYFGPGTRLTVT.

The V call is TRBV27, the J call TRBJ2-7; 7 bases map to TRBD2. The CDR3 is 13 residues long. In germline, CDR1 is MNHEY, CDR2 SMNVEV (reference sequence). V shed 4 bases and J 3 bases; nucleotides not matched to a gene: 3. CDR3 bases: TGTGCCAGCAGTTACGGGGGGAGCTACGAGCAGTACTTC. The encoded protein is CASSYGGSYEQYF.

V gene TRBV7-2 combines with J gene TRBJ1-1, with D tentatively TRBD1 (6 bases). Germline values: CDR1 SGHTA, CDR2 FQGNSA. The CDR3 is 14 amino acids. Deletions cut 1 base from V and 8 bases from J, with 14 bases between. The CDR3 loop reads CASSLGAWDKEAFF. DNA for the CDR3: TGTGCCAGCAGCTTAGGGGCGTGGGACAAGGAAGCTTTCTTT.

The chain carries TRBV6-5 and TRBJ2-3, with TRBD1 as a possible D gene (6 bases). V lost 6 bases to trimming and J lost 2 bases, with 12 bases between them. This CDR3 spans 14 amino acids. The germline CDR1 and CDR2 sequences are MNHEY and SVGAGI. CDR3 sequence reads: CASRGDTSTDTQYF. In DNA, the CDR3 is TGTGCCAGCAGAGGGGACACTTCCACAGATACGCAGTATTTT.

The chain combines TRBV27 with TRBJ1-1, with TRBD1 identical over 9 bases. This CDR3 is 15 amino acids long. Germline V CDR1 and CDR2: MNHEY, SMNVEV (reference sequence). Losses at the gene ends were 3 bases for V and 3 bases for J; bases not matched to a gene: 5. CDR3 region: CASSLGQGGDTEAFF. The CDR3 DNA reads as TGTGCCAGCAGTTTGGGACAGGGTGGGGACACTGAAGCTTTCTTT.

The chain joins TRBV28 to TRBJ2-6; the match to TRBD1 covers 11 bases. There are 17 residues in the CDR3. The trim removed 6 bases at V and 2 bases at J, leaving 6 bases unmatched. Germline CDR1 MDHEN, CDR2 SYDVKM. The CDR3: CASRDRTGGTGANVLTF. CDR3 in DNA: TGTGCCAGCAGGGACCGGACAGGGGGCACTGGGGCCAACGTCCTGACTTTC.

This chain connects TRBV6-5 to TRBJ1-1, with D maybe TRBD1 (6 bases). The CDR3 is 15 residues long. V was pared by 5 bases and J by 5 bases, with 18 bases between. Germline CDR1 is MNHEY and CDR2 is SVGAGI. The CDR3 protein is CASSRAGGLGTEAFF. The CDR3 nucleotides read TGTGCCAGCAGTAGGGCCGGGGGGCTGGGGACTGAAGCTTTCTTT.

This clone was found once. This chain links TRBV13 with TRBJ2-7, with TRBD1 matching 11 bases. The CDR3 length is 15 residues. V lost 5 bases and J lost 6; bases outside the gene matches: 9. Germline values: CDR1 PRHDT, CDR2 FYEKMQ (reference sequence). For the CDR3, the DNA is TGTGCCAGCAGCCTGACCGGGACAGGGGGTGGCGAGCAGTACTTC. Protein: CASSLTGTGGGEQYF.